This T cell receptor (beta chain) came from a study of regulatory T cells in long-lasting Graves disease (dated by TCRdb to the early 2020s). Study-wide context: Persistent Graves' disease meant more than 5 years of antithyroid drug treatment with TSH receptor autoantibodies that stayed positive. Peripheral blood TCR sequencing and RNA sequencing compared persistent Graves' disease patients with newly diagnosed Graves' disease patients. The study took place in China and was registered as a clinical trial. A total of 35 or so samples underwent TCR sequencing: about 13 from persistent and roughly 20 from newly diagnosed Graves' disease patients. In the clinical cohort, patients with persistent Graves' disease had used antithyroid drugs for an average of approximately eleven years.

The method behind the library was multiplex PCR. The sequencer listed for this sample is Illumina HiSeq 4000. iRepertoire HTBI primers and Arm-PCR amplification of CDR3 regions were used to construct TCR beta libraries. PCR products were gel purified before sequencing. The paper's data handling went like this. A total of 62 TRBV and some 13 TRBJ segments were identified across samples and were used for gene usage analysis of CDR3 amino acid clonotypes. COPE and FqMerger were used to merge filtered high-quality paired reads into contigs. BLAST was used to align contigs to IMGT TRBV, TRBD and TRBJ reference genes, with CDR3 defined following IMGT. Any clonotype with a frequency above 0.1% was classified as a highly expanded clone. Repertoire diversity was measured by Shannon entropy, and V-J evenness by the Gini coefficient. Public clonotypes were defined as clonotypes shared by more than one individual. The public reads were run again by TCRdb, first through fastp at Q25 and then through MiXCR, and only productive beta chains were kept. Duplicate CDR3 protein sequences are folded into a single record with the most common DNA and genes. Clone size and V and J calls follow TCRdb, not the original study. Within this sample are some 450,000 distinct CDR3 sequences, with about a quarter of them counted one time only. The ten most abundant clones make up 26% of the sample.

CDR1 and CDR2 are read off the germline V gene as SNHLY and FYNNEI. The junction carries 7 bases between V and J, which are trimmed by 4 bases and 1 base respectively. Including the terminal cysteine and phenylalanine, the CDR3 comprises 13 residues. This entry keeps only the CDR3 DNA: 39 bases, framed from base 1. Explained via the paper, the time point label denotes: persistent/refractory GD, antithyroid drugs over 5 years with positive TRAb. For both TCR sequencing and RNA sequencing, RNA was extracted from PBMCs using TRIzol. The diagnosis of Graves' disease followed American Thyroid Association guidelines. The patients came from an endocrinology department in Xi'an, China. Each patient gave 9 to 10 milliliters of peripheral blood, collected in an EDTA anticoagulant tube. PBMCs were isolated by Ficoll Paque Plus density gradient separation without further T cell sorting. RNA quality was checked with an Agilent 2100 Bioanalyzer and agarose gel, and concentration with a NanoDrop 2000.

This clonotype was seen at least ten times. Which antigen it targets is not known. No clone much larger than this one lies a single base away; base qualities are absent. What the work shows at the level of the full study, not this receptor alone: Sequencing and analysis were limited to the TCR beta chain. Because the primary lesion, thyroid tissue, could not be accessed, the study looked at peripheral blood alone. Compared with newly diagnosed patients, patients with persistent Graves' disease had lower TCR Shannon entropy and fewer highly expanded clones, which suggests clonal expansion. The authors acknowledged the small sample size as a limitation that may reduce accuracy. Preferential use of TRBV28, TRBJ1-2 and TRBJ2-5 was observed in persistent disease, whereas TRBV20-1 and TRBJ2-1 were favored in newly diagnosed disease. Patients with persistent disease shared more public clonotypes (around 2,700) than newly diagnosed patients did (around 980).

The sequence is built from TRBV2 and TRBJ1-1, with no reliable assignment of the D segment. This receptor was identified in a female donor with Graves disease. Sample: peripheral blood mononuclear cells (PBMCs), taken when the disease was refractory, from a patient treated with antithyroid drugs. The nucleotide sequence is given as TGTGCCAGCAGTGTGTCGTGGAACACTGAAGCTTTCTTT. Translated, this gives CASSVSWNTEAFF.